This TCR beta chain was profiled in a study of tumor-infiltrating lymphocytes in primary liver carcinoma. Study context: Patients, male and female, were 30 to 69 years old.

Study-level results: The bulk unsorted samples meant that CD4+ and CD8+ repertoires went uncompared.

Note on this clonotype: The antigen remains undetermined.

The CDR3 length is 15 residues. Germline CDR1 reads PRHDT; CDR2 reads FYEKMQ (reference sequence). Deletions cut 3 bases from V and 0 bases from J, with 10 bases between. Starting material of about 450 ng total RNA yielded TCR beta cDNA via a constant-region primer. TCR beta libraries came from three nested multiplex PCR rounds using slightly modified ARM-PCR. TRBV1-TRBV30 forward primers paired with a C-beta reverse primer drove the first two PCR rounds, 10 cycles each. TCRdb reanalysed the multiplex PCR reads using MiXCR and keeps one entry per CDR3 protein. The table shows a few hundred thousand distinct CDR3 sequences, with about three fifths occurring only once. The source of the blood RNA was unsorted whole blood, and germline DNA was extracted as well.

The clonotype was recovered from a woman aged 25 to 45 with primary liver carcinoma and hepatitis B virus infection. The specimen sequenced was peripheral blood. The J gene is TRBJ2-3, the V gene TRBV13, with D unclear. The CDR3 here is CASSLFDTSTDTQYF. The DNA of the CDR3 is TGTGCCAGCAGCTTGTTTGATACCAGCACAGATACGCAGTATTTT.